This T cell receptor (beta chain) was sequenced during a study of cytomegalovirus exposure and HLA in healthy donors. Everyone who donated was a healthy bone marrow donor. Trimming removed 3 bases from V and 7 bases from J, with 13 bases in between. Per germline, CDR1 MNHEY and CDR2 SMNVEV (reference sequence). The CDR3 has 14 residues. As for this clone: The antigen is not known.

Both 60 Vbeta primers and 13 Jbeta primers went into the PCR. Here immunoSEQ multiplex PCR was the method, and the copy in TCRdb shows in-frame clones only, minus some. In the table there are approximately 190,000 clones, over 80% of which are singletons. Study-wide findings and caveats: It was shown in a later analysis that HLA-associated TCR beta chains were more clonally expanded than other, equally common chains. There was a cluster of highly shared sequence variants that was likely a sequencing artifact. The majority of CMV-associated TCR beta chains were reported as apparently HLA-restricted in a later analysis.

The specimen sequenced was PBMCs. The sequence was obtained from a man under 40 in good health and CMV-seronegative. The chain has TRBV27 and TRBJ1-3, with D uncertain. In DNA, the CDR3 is TGTGCCAGCAGTTTCCCCAGTCTGAATAACACCATATATTTT. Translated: CASSFPSLNNTIYF.